A single sample is the source of the 28 T cell receptor beta chains below, sequenced in a study of OX40 agonist ivuxolimab in advanced cancers. Libraries were prepared by immunoSEQ multiplex PCR; TCRdb keeps only in-frame clonotypes and omits some of them. The table shows 46,000 or so clones, with 89% occurring only once. The sample here was CD4+ or CD8+ T cells sorted from blood, taken in a trial of the OX40 agonist ivuxolimab. The receptors were sampled from an adult with an advanced solid tumor such as melanoma, head and neck, liver or kidney cancer.

J is TRBJ1-1 and V is TRBV6-5; D is undetermined. Trimming took 8 bases from V and 2 from J, leaving 6 bases between them. This CDR3 comprises 11 residues. Germline-derived CDR1 and CDR2 are MNHEY and SVGAGI. The chain's CDR3 is CASERNTEAFF. CDR3 DNA sequence: TGTGCCAGCGAAAGAAACACTGAAGCTTTCTTT.

The chain recombines TRBV27 with TRBJ1-2, with D possibly TRBD1 on 6 matching bases. The CDR3 runs 15 residues. Looked up from germline, CDR1 is MNHEY and CDR2 is SMNVEV (reference sequence). Trimming removed 2 bases from V and 4 bases from J, with 14 bases in between. The CDR3 bases are TGTGCCAGCAGTTTAAGGGGGGTCGGAATCTATGGCTACACCTTC. It is translated as CASSLRGVGIYGYTF.

The chain joins TRBV19 to TRBJ1-6; no reliable D call. CDR3 length: 15 residues. In germline, CDR1 is LNHDA, CDR2 SQIVND (reference sequence). V lost 2 bases and J lost 8, with 13 bases in between. The CDR3 DNA is TGTGCCAGTAGTATAAGAGGATTGATGGATTCACCCCTCCACTTT. Translated, it gives CASSIRGLMDSPLHF.

This chain connects TRBV27 to TRBJ2-3; D is undetermined. CDR1 is MNHEY and CDR2 is SMNVEV in the germline V gene (reference sequence). The ends were cut back, 2 bases at V and 1 base at J, with 10 bases in the middle. The CDR3 sequence is 15 residues long. As DNA, the CDR3 is TGTGCCAGCAGTTTAGCCCACCGGGGCACAGATACGCAGTATTTT. Its translation is CASSLAHRGTDTQYF.

V and J are TRBV5-6 and TRBJ2-7, with 7 bases aligning to TRBD2. The CDR3 runs to 14 residues. The J segment lost 7 bases and the V segment lost 4 bases, leaving 11 bases of the junction unmatched. Germline CDR1 is SGHDT and CDR2 is YYEEEE. CDR3 sequence reads: CASSPAGVPEEQYF. The CDR3 DNA is TGTGCCAGCAGCCCCGCGGGGGTTCCGGAAGAGCAGTACTTC.

The gene calls are TRBV9 and TRBJ2-7; 8 nucleotides align to TRBD1. CDR1 SGDLS and CDR2 YYNGEE come from the germline V gene. CDR3 length equals 14 residues. The V segment lost 4 bases and the J segment 5 bases; nucleotides outside the gene matches: 8. CDR3 nucleotide sequence: TGTGCCAGCAGCCCGCGACAGGGGCCCCACGAGCAGTACTTC. Its protein product is CASSPRQGPHEQYF.

V usage is TRBV7-6 and J usage is TRBJ2-7, with D perhaps given as TRBD1 or TRBD2 (5 bases each). The length of the CDR3 is 15 residues. Germline CDR1 reads SGHVS; CDR2 reads FNYEAQ. Trimming removed 0 bases from V and 5 bases from J, with 14 bases in between. The CDR3 loop reads CASSLAQAGTNEQYF. DNA for the CDR3: TGTGCCAGCAGCTTAGCGCAGGCAGGGACGAACGAGCAGTACTTC.

V is TRBV29-1 and J is TRBJ2-1; D gene uncertain. Germline V gives CDR1 SQVTM, CDR2 ANQGSEA. This CDR3 is 15 amino acids long. Between the trimmed V and J ends, which lost 0 bases and 3 bases, there was a span of 12 bases. The CDR3 DNA is TGCAGCGTTGAAGAATTAGAAAGGGTCTACAATGAGCAGTTCTTC. Its protein product is CSVEELERVYNEQFF.

The rearrangement links TRBV27 to TRBJ2-7, with 7 bases identical to TRBD1. Germline lookup yields CDR1 MNHEY and CDR2 SMNVEV (reference sequence). J gave up 0 bases and V 4 bases, and 12 bases lay outside the gene matches. The length of the CDR3 is 17 residues. The CDR3 reads CASSSSSGTAFSYEQYF. CDR3 in DNA: TGTGCCAGCAGTTCCTCGTCCGGGACAGCGTTCTCCTACGAGCAGTACTTC.

The V and J genes are TRBV4-3 and TRBJ2-7, with a possible D match to TRBD2 (7 bases). Deletions cut 0 bases from V and 5 bases from J, with 14 bases between. Germline assignment: CDR1 LGHNA and CDR2 YSLEER. This CDR3 is 15 amino acids long. CDR3 nucleotide sequence: TGCGCCAGCAGCCAAGATCGAGGGGGAGGGCACGAGCAGTACTTC. Its translation is CASSQDRGGGHEQYF.

In this sample, this clone turned up a few times. The chain is built from TRBV18 and TRBJ2-7; 10 bases are shared with TRBD1. The CDR3 is 16 amino acids. CDR1 is KGHSH, CDR2 LQKENI, per germline. V lost 6 bases, J lost 5 bases, and 13 bases stayed unmatched. The CDR3 loop is CASSSTGTGVSHEQYF. CDR3 nucleotides: TGTGCCAGCTCCTCCACCGGGACAGGGGTATCACACGAGCAGTACTTC.

This clone has only a few counts. The V gene is TRBV7-9, the J gene TRBJ1-1; D is ambiguous. The V gene's germline CDR1 is SEHNR and CDR2 FQNEAQ (reference sequence). The CDR3 runs to 14 residues. Trimming shortened V by 3 bases and J by 1 base, and 9 bases separated the two germline ends. The DNA for the CDR3 is TGTGCCAGCAGCTTTATGGGAAGGAACACTGAAGCTTTCTTT. The encoded protein is CASSFMGRNTEAFF.

The chain has TRBV7-2 and TRBJ1-2; TRBD1 matches 7 bases. Germline values: CDR1 SGHTA, CDR2 FQGNSA. With V trimmed by 4 bases and J by 2 bases, 7 bases remained unmatched. The CDR3 runs 15 residues. The chain's CDR3 is CASSSGQAINYGYTF. CDR3 coding DNA: TGTGCCAGCAGCTCCGGACAGGCGATCAACTATGGCTACACCTTC.

Only a few counts were recorded for this clone. The J gene is TRBJ2-3, the V gene TRBV11-3; unclear D gene. V was cut by 3 bases and J by 8 bases, with 12 bases left in between. CDR1 is SGHNT and CDR2 is YENEEA in the germline V gene. This CDR3 has 13 residues. CDR3 loop: CASSFEFLATQYF. As DNA, the CDR3 is TGTGCCAGCAGCTTTGAATTCCTGGCTACGCAGTATTTT.

V usage is TRBV9 and J usage is TRBJ2-3; D gene ambiguous. The CDR3 is 16 amino acids. V shed 0 bases and J shed 0 bases, with 11 bases lying between them. CDR1 is SGDLS and CDR2 is YYNGEE in the germline V gene. CDR3: CASSVASETSTDTQYF. The CDR3 bases are TGTGCCAGCAGCGTAGCATCGGAAACTAGCACAGATACGCAGTATTTT.

This rearrangement joins TRBV13 to TRBJ1-4, with a tentative D call TRBD1 (6 bases). The CDR3 consists of 15 residues. V was trimmed by 3 bases and J by 1 base, leaving 9 bases between them. In germline, CDR1 is PRHDT, CDR2 FYEKMQ (reference sequence). The CDR3 DNA reads TGTGCCAGCAGCTTGGAACAGGGAACTAATGAAAAACTGTTTTTT. Amino acid sequence: CASSLEQGTNEKLFF.

The gene calls are TRBV19 and TRBJ2-5; the match to TRBD2 covers 7 bases. Germline trimming cut 9 bases from V and 2 bases from J; bases unmatched to any gene: 3. The CDR3 is 12 amino acids. Germline lookup yields CDR1 LNHDA and CDR2 SQIVND (reference sequence). The CDR3 DNA reads TGTGCCAGCGGGGGAGGGCAAGAGACCCAGTACTTC. It is translated as CASGGGQETQYF.

V is TRBV10-1 and J is TRBJ1-5; D is unresolved. There are 15 residues in the CDR3. Germline V gene sequence: CDR1 WNHNN, CDR2 SYGVQD (reference sequence). V lost 0 bases to trimming and J lost 5 bases, with 11 bases between them. CDR3 protein: CASSESSGRYQPQHF. The CDR3 nucleotides are TGCGCCAGCAGTGAGTCGTCAGGACGGTATCAGCCCCAGCATTTT.

This sequence joins TRBV27 and TRBJ2-3; D tentatively fits TRBD1 or TRBD2 (5 bases each). The CDR3 runs to 14 residues. Germline-derived CDR1 and CDR2 are MNHEY and SMNVEV (reference sequence). Trimming removed 5 bases at V and 6 bases at J, with 15 bases between. The CDR3 sequence is CASSPGRHPDTQYF. In DNA, the CDR3 is TGTGCCAGCAGTCCGGGACGCCATCCGGATACGCAGTATTTT.

The chain uses TRBV5-1 and TRBJ2-7; 7 bases fit TRBD1. The CDR3 is 13 residues long. Trimming took 3 bases from V and 0 from J; bases not matched to a gene: 0. CDR1 SGHRS and CDR2 YFSETQ come from the germline V gene. CDR3 nucleotides: TGCGCCAGCAGCTGGGACAGCTCCTACGAGCAGTACTTC. Translation: CASSWDSSYEQYF. The full variable domain, completed using reference TRBV5-1 and TRBJ2-7, is KAGVTQTPRYLIKTRGQQVTLSCSPISGHRSVSWYQQTPGQGLQFLFEYFSETQRNKGNFPGRFSGRQFSNSRSEMNVSTLELGDSALYLCASSWDSSYEQYFGPGTRLTVT.

This sequence joins TRBV9 and TRBJ1-1; D unresolved. Germline CDR1 is SGDLS and CDR2 is YYNGEE. The CDR3 runs 13 residues. The V and J ends lost 3 bases and 4 bases respectively, with 10 bases between them. The chain's CDR3 is CASSDGVRTEAFF. CDR3 nucleotides: TGTGCCAGCAGCGACGGGGTTCGCACTGAAGCTTTCTTT. The full variable domain, its missing parts supplied by reference TRBV9 and TRBJ1-1, is DSGVTQTPKHLITATGQRVTLRCSPRSGDLSVYWYQQSLDQGLQFLIQYYNGEERAKGNILERFSAQQFPDLHSELNLSSLELGDSALYFCASSDGVRTEAFFGQGTRLTVV.

The genes are TRBV6-5 and TRBJ2-4, with D possibly matching TRBD2 (6 bases). The germline V gene has CDR1 MNHEY and CDR2 SVGAGI. This CDR3 comprises 16 residues. The V end was cut by 0 bases, the J end by 0 bases, with 9 bases between. CDR3 DNA sequence: TGTGCCAGCAGTTACTCCCTAGCGCTAGCCAAAAACATTCAGTACTTC. As protein: CASSYSLALAKNIQYF.

This clone has only one observation. J is TRBJ2-7 and V is TRBV9; 10 positions match TRBD1. The germline V gene encodes CDR1 SGDLS and CDR2 YYNGEE. The CDR3 is 15 amino acids. The J segment lost 2 bases and the V segment lost 3 bases, leaving 5 bases of the junction unmatched. CDR3 sequence: CASSATGTGAYEQYF. CDR3 bases: TGTGCCAGCAGCGCCACCGGGACAGGGGCCTACGAGCAGTACTTC. The whole variable domain, filled in from reference TRBV9 and TRBJ2-7, reads DSGVTQTPKHLITATGQRVTLRCSPRSGDLSVYWYQQSLDQGLQFLIQYYNGEERAKGNILERFSAQQFPDLHSELNLSSLELGDSALYFCASSATGTGAYEQYFGPGTRLTVT.

The chain employs TRBV6-1 and TRBJ2-5; D not resolved. The CDR3 is made up of 11 amino acids. Germline lookup yields CDR1 MNHNS and CDR2 SASEGT. V gave up 1 base and J gave up 4 bases, with 1 base separating them. The CDR3 DNA follows: TGTGCCAGCAGTGAAGGAGAGACCCAGTACTTC. Protein product: CASSEGETQYF.

This chain uses TRBV7-9 with TRBJ2-7; possible D gene TRBD2, 5 bases. This CDR3 comprises 14 residues. Germline lookup yields CDR1 SEHNR and CDR2 FQNEAQ (reference sequence). The ends were cut back, 3 bases at V and 2 bases at J, with 11 bases in the middle. The CDR3: CASSLVGSTYEQYF. DNA for the CDR3: TGTGCCAGCAGCTTGGTGGGGAGCACCTACGAGCAGTACTTC.

J is TRBJ2-7 and V is TRBV29-1; 10 bases map to TRBD1. Germline-derived CDR1 and CDR2 are SQVTM and ANQGSEA. Losses at the gene ends were 2 bases for V and 3 bases for J; bases not matched to a gene: 4. The CDR3 spans 14 residues. The CDR3 is CSVESGTGDYEQYF. CDR3 sequence (DNA): TGCAGCGTTGAATCCGGGACAGGGGACTACGAGCAGTACTTC.

The chain recombines TRBV27 with TRBJ1-1, with 7 bases lining up with TRBD1. V dropped 7 bases and J dropped 1; count of bases not matched to a gene: 9. Germline assignment: CDR1 MNHEY and CDR2 SMNVEV (reference sequence). The CDR3 is made up of 15 amino acids. CDR3 loop: CASIITAGGNTEAFF. The CDR3 bases are TGTGCCAGCATCATTACGGCAGGGGGGAACACTGAAGCTTTCTTT.

The rearrangement uses TRBV11-2 and TRBJ1-1; the D is unclear. V lost 1 base and J lost 0, with 9 bases in between. The CDR3 has 15 amino acids. Per germline, CDR1 SGHAT and CDR2 FQNNGV. CDR3: CASSLGLNMNTEAFF. The CDR3 nucleotides read TGTGCCAGCAGCTTAGGTCTGAACATGAACACTGAAGCTTTCTTT.